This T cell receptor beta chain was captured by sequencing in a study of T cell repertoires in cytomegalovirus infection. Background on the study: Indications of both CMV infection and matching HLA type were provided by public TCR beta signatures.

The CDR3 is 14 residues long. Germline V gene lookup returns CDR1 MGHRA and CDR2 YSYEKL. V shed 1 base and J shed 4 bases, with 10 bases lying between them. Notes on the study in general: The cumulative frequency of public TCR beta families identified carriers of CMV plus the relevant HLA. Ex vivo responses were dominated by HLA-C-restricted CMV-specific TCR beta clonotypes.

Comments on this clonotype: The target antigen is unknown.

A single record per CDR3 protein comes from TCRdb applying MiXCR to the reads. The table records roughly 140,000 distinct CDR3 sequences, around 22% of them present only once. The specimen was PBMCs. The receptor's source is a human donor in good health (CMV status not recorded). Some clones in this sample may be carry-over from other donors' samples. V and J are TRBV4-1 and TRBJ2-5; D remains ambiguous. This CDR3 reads CASSQGTQRETQYF. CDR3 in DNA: TGCGCCAGCAGCCAAGGGACCCAGCGAGAGACCCAGTACTTC.